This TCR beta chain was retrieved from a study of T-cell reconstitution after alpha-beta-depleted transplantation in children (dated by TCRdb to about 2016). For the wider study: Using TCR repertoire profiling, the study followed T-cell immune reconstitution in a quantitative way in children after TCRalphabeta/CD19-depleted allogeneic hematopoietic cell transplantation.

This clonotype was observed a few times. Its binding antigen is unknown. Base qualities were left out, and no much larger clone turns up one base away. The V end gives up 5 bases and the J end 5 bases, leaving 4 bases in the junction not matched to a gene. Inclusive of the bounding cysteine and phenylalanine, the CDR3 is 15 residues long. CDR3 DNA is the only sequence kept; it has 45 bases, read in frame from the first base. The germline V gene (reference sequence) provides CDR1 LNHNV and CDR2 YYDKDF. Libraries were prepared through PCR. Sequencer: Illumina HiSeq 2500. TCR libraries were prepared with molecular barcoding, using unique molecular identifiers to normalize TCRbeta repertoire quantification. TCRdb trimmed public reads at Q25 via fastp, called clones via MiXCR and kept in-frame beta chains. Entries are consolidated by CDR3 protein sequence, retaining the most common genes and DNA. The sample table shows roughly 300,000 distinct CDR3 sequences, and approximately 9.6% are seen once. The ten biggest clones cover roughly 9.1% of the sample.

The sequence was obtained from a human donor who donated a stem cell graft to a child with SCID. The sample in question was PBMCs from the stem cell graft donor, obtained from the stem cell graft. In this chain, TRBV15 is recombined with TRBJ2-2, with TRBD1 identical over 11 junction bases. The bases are TGTGCCACCAGCGCGGACAGGGGGCTTACCGGGGAGCTGTTTTTT. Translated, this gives CATSADRGLTGELFF.